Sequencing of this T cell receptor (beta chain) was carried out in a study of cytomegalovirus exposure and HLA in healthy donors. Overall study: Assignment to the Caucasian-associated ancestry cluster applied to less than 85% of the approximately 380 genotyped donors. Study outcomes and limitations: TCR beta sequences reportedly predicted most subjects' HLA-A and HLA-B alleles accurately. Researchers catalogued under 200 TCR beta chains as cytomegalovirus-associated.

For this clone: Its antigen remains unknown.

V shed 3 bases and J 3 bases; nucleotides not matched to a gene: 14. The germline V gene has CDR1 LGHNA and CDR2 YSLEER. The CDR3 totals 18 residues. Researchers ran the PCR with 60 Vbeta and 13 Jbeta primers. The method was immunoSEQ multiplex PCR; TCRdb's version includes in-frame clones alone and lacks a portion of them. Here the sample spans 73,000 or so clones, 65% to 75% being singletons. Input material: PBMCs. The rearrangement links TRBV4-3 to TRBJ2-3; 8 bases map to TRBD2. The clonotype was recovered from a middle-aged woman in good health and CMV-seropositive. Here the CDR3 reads CASSQLGVAGGRTDTQYF. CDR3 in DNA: TGCGCCAGCAGCCAGCTTGGGGTGGCGGGAGGTCGGACAGATACGCAGTATTTT.